This TCR beta chain derives from a study of shared clonotypes between healthy human individuals. The CDR3 contains 17 residues. After removal of 4 bases from V and 2 bases from J, the junction contained 7 bases not matched to a gene. Germline loops: CDR1 SEHNR, CDR2 FQNEAQ (reference sequence). Per the original data handling: As immunoSEQ supplied junction-only sequences (without quality scores), filtering differed. Here immunoSEQ multiplex PCR was the method, and the copy in TCRdb shows in-frame clones only, minus some. V and J calls and clone size are those listed in that table; D and trimming were worked out from the DNA. The sample lists some 630,000 clones; 72% were seen once. Donors, without exception, were Caucasian adults residing in Nashville, Tennessee.

The J gene is TRBJ2-3, the V gene TRBV7-9, with 12 bases lining up with TRBD2. Sequenced sample: memory CD4+ T cells sorted from blood. Indicated subset: CD45RA-negative fraction. The TCR sequence derives from a woman in her 30s in good health. The DNA for the CDR3 is TGTGCCAGCAGCTCCCGGGCTAGCGGGAGGGCCACAGATACGCAGTATTTT. The encoded protein is CASSSRASGRATDTQYF.